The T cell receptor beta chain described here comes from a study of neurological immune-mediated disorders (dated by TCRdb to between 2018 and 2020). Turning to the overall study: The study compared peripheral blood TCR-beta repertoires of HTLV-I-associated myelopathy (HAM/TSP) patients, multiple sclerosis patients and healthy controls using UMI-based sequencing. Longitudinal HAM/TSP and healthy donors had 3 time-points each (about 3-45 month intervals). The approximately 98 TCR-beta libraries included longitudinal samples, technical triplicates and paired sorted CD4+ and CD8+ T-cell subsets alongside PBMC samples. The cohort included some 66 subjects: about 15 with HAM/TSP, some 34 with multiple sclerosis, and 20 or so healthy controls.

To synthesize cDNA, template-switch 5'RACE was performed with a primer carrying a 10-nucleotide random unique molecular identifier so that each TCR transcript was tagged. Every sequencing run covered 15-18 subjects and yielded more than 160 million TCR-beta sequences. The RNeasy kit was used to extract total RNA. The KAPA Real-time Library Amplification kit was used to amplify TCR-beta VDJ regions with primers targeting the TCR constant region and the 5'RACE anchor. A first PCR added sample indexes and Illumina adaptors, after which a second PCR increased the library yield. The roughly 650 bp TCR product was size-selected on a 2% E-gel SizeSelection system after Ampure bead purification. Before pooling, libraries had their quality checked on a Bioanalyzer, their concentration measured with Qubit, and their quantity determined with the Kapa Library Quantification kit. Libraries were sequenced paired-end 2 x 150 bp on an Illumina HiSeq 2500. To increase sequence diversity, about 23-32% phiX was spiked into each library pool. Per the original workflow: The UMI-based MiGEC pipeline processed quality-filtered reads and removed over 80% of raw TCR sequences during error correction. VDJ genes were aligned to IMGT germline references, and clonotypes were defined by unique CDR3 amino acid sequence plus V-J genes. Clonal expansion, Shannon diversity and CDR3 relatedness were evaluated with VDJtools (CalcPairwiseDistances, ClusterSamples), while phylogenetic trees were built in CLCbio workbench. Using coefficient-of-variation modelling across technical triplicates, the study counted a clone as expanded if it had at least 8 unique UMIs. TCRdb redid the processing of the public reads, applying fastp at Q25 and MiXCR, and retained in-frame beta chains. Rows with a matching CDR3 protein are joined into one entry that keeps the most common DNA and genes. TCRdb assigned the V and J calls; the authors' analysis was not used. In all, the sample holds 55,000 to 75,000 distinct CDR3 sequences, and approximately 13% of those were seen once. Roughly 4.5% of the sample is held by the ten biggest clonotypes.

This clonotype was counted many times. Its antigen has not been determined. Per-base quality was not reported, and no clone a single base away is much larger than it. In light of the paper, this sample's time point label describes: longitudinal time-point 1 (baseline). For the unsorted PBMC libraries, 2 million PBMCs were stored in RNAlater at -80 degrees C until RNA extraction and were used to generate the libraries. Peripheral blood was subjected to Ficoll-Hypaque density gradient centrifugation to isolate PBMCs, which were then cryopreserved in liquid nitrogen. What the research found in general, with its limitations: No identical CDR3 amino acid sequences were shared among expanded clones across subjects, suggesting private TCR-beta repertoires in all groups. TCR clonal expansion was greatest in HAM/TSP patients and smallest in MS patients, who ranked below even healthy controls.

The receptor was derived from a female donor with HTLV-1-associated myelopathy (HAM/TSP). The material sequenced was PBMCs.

The CDR3 loop reads CSANWGADEQFF. The DNA sequence is given as TGCAGTGCTAATTGGGGAGCCGATGAGCAGTTCTTC. The V and J segments used are TRBV20-1 and TRBJ2-1; the D gene is perhaps TRBD2, from 5 matching bases. Taken from cysteine to phenylalanine, the CDR3 has 12 residues. Of all the DNA, just the CDR3 is kept, 36 bases in frame from base 1. The germline V gene encodes CDR1 DFQATT and CDR2 SNEGSKA (reference sequence). V and J are truncated by 4 bases and 8 bases respectively, leaving an intervening sequence of 12 bases.